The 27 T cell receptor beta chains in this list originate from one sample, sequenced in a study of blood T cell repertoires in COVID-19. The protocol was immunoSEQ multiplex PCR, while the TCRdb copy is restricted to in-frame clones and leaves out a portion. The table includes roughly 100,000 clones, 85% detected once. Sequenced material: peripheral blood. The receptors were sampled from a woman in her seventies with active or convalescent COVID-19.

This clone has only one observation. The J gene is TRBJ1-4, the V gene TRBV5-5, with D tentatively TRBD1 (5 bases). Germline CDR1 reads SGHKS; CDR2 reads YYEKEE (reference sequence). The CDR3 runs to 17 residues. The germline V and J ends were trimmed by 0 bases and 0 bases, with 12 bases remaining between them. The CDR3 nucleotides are TGTGCCAGCAGCTTGGGACAGAATGTTGCAACTAATGAAAAACTGTTTTTT. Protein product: CASSLGQNVATNEKLFF.

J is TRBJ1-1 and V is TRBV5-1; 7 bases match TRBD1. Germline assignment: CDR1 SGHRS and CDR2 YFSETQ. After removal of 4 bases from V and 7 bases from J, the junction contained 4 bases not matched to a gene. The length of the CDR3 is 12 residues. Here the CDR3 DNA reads TGCGCCAGCAGCGGGTCAGGGGGTGAAGCTTTCTTT. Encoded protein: CASSGSGGEAFF.

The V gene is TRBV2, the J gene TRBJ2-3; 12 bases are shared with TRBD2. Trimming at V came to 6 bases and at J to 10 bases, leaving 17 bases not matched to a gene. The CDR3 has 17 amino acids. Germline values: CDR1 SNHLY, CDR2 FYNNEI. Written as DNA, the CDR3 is TGTGCCAGCAGCCAACTAGCGGGAGGCCAGGGCACAAGGTCGCAGTATTTT. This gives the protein CASSQLAGGQGTRSQYF.

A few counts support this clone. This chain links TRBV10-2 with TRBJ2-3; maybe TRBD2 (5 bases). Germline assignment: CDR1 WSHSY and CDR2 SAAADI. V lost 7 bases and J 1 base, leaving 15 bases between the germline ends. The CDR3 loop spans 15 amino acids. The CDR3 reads CASTGLLTGTDTQYF. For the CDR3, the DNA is TGCGCCAGCACCGGACTTCTTACGGGCACAGATACGCAGTATTTT.

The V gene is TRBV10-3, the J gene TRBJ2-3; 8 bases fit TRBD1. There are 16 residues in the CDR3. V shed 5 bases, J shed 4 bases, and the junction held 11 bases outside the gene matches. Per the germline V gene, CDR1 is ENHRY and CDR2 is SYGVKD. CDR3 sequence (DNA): TGTGCCATCAGTCCCACGGACAGGGATGCGGCAGATACGCAGTATTTT. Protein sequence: CAISPTDRDAADTQYF.

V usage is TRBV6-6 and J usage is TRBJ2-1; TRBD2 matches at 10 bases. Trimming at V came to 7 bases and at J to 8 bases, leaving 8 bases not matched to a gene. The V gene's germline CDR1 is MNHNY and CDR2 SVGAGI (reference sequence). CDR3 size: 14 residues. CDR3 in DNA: TGTGCCAGCACCCAGGGGACTAGCGTCTATGAGCAGTTCTTC. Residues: CASTQGTSVYEQFF.

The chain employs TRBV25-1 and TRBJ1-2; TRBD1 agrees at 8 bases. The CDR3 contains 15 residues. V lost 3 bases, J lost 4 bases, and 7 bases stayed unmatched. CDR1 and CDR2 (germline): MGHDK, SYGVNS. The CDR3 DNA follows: TGTGCCAGCAGTGACCCCAGGGGGCGGGTCTATGGCTACACCTTC. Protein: CASSDPRGRVYGYTF.

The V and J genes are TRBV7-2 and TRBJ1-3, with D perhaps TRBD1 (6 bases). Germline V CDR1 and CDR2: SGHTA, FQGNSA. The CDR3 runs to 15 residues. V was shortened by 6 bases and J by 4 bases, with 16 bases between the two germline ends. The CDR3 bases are TGTGCCAGCAGTCGGGCGGGGGGGCCAGGAAACACCATATATTTT. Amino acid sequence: CASSRAGGPGNTIYF.

The CDR3 loop is CASRTGGGEAFF. Written as DNA, the CDR3 is TGTGCCAGCAGGACAGGGGGTGGTGAAGCTTTCTTT. This sequence joins TRBV28 and TRBJ1-1; 9 bases are shared with TRBD1. This CDR3 contains 12 residues. The V segment lost 6 bases and the J segment 7 bases; nucleotides outside the gene matches: 3. Looked up from germline, CDR1 is MDHEN and CDR2 is SYDVKM.

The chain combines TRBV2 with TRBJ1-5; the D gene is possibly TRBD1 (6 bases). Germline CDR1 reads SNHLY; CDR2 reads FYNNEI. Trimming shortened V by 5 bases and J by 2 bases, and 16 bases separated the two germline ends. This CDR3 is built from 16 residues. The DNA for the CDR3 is TGTGCCAGCAGTCCTGAACAGGGAACGGGCAATCAGCCCCAGCATTTT. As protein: CASSPEQGTGNQPQHF.

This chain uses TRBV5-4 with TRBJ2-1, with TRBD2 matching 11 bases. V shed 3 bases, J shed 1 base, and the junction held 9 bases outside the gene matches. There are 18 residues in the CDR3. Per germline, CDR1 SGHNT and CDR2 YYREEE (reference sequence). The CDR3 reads CASSSRLAGKRSYNEQFF. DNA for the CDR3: TGTGCCAGCAGCTCTAGACTAGCGGGAAAAAGATCCTACAATGAGCAGTTCTTC.

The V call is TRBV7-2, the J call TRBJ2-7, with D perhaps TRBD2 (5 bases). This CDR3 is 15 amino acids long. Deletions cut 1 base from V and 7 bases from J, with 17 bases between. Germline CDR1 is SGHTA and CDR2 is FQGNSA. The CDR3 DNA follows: TGTGCCAGCAGCTTAGAAAGCGGACGGACGGGAGAGCAGTACTTC. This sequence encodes CASSLESGRTGEQYF.

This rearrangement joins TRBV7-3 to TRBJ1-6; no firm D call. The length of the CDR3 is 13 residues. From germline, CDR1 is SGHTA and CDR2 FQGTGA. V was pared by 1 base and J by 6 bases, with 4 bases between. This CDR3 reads CASSLNLNSPLHF. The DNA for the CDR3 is TGTGCCAGCAGCTTAAATCTTAATTCACCCCTCCACTTT.

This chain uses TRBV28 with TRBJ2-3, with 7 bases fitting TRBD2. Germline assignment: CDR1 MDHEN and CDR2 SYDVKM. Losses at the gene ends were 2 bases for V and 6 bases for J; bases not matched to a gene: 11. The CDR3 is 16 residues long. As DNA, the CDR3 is TGTGCCAGCAGTTTAGCGGGCGGGAGTATGCCCGATACGCAGTATTTT. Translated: CASSLAGGSMPDTQYF.

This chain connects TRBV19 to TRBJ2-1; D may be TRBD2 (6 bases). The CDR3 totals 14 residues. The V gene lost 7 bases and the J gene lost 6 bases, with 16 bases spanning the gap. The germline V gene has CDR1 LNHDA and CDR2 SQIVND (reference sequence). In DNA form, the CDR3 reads TGTGCCAGTACCTCGCCGGGACTCAGCAATGAGCAGTTCTTC. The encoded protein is CASTSPGLSNEQFF.

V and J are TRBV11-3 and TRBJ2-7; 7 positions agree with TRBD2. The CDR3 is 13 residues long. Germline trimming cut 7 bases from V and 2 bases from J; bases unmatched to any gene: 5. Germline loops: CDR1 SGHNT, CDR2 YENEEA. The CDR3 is CASTPGGAYEQYF. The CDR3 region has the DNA TGTGCCAGCACTCCGGGAGGAGCCTACGAGCAGTACTTC.

The CDR3 region is CASSFPSGAHNEQFF. The DNA for the CDR3 is TGTGCCAGCAGCTTCCCTAGCGGGGCCCACAATGAGCAGTTCTTC. The V and J genes are TRBV5-4 and TRBJ2-1, with 9 positions matching TRBD2. CDR3 length: 15 residues. Unmatched junction bases numbered 5, after V lost 2 bases and J lost 5 bases. Germline values: CDR1 SGHNT, CDR2 YYREEE (reference sequence). Looking up the rest from reference TRBV5-4 and TRBJ2-1 gives the full variable domain: ETGVTQSPTHLIKTRGQQVTLRCSSQSGHNTVSWYQQALGQGPQFIFQYYREEENGRGNFPPRFSGLQFPNYSSELNVNALELDDSALYLCASSFPSGAHNEQFFGPGTRLTVL.

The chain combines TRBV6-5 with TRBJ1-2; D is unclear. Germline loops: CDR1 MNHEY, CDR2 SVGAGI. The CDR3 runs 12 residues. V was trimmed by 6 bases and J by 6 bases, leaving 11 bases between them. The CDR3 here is CASRQVGDGYTF. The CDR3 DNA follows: TGTGCCAGCAGGCAGGTCGGCGATGGCTACACCTTC.

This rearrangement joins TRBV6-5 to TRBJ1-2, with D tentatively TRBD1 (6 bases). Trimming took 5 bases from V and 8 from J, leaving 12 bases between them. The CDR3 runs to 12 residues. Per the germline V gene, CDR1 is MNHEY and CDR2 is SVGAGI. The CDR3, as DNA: TGTGCCAGCAGTATAACAGGGCCCGGCTACACCTTC. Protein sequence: CASSITGPGYTF.

This CDR3 is CASSRATGGELFF. CDR3 coding DNA: TGTGCCAGTAGTAGGGCGACAGGCGGGGAGCTGTTTTTT. The gene calls are TRBV19 and TRBJ2-2, with D perhaps matching TRBD1 (6 bases). The CDR3 is 13 residues long. Trimming pared 4 bases from V and 7 bases from J, leaving 10 bases between. Germline values: CDR1 LNHDA, CDR2 SQIVND (reference sequence).

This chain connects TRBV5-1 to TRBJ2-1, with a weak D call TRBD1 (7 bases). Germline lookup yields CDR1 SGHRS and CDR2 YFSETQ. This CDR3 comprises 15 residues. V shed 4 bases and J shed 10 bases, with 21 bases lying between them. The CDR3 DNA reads TGCGCCAGCAGCGCCGGACAGGCGGCGGGGTGGGAGCAGTTCTTC. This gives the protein CASSAGQAAGWEQFF.

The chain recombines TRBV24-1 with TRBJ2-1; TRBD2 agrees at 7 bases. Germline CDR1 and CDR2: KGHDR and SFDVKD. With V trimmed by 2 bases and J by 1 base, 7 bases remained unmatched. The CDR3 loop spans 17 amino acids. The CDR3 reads CATSDSRRETSYNEQFF. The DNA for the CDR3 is TGTGCCACCAGTGATTCTCGGCGGGAGACGTCCTACAATGAGCAGTTCTTC.

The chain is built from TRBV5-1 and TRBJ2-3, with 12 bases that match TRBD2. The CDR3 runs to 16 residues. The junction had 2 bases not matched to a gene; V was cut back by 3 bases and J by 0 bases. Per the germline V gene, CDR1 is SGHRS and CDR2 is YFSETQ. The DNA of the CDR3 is TGCGCCAGCAGCTCGACTAGCGGGAGAAGCACAGATACGCAGTATTTT. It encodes CASSSTSGRSTDTQYF.

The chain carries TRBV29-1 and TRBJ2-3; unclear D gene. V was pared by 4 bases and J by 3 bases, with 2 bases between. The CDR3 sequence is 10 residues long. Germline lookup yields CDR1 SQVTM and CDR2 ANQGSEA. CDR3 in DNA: TGCAGCGTTGCGACAGATACGCAGTATTTT. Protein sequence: CSVATDTQYF.

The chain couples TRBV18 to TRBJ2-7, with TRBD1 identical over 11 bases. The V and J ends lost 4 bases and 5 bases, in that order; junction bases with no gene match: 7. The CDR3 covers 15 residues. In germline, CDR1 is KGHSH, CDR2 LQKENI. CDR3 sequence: CASSLTPGQGDEQYF. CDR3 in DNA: TGTGCCAGCTCACTAACGCCGGGACAGGGGGACGAGCAGTACTTC.

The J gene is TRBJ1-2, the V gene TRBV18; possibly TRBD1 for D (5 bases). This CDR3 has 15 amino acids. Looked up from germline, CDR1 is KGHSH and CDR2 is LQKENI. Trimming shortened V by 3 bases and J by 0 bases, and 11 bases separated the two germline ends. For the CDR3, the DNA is TGTGCCAGCTCACCTAAGACAGAAACTAACTATGGCTACACCTTC. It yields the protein CASSPKTETNYGYTF.

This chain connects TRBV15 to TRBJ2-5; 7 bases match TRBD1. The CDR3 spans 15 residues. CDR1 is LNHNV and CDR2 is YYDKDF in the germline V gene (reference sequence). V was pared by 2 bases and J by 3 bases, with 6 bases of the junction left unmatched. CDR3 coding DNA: TGTGCCACCAGCAGACCCGGGACAGAGAAAGAGACCCAGTACTTC. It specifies CATSRPGTEKETQYF. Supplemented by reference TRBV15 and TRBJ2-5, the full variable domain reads DAMVIQNPRYQVTQFGKPVTLSCSQTLNHNVMYWYQQKSSQAPKLLFHYYDKDFNNEADTPDNFQSRRPNTSFCFLDIRSPGLGDTAMYLCATSRPGTEKETQYFGPGTRLLVL.